This T cell receptor (beta chain) derives from a study of T cell changes during pregnancy in multiple sclerosis. TCRdb keeps only in-frame clones here, not all; method: immunoSEQ multiplex PCR. Among tens of thousands of clones listed, roughly 93% were seen once. Germline lookup yields CDR1 GTSNPN and CDR2 SVGIG (reference sequence). The CDR3 loop spans 17 amino acids. The germline V and J ends were trimmed by 8 bases and 0 bases, with 22 bases remaining between them. This receptor was taken from a female donor with multiple sclerosis, enrolled in a pregnancy study. Specimen: peripheral blood, collected in the third trimester of pregnancy. The rearrangement joins TRBV30 to TRBJ1-4, with TRBD1 as a possible D gene (6 bases). This CDR3 is CAGTLDRIDATNEKLFF. In DNA form, the CDR3 reads TGTGCCGGGACCCTGGACAGAATCGATGCAACTAATGAAAAACTGTTTTTT.